This TCR beta chain was observed in a study of lymphopenia after photon versus proton radiotherapy (dated by TCRdb to about 2019). In the study overall: The study compared the immunological effects of photon versus proton radiation therapy in patients with gastrointestinal tumors who developed high-grade lymphopenia. The roughly 20 patients in the cohort had gastrointestinal tumors, were treated with either photon or proton therapy, and subsequently developed lymphopenia. The study was designed to characterize how the impact on the immune system differs between the two radiation modalities. What the work shows at the level of the full study, not this receptor alone: After the lymphocyte count nadir, repertoires from photon-treated patients showed oligoclonal expansion, particularly of CD8+ Temra cells, and this expansion drove the decline in diversity. During treatment, patients who received proton therapy stayed relatively stable, whereas patients who received photon therapy lost naive T cells and TCR diversity and gained effector/memory populations. Across the cohort, among patients who died, a greater drop in TCR diversity after the nadir was inversely correlated with overall survival time. The survival association was examined only in patients who died, and the authors described better survival with proton therapy as a possibility, not as a demonstrated result.

As for this clone: What this receptor recognizes is not known. Base qualities were left out, and no much larger clone turns up one base away.

The library was produced with the immunoSEQ multiplex PCR assay. Alongside multiparametric flow cytometry, deep sequencing of rearranged TCR beta loci was used to profile the T cell repertoires. The source is immuneACCESS, and TCRdb retained only in-frame sequences with V and J called. Part of the clones is not carried over; for the studies checked, unresolved V genes explain less than half of this, and the remainder is unexplained. In this sample the table shows around 35,000 clones, about 83% of which occur a single time. Approximately 2.9% of the sample rests with the top ten. V sheds 3 bases and J sheds 7 bases, leaving 13 bases between their ends. The germline V gene supplies CDR1 SQVTM and CDR2 ANQGSEA. The CDR3 covers 13 residues, taking in both the cysteine and the phenylalanine. Of all the DNA, just the CDR3 is kept, 39 bases in frame from base 1.

Here the sequenced sample was peripheral blood, taken from a patient treated with photon-based radiotherapy. This clonotype was sampled from a man between 45 and 60 years old with gastric cancer. This sequence uses TRBV29-1 and TRBJ2-1; the D gene is not confidently resolved. The CDR3 here reads CSVDKLEVNEQFF. The sequenced DNA is TGCAGCGTTGATAAACTCGAGGTTAATGAGCAGTTCTTC.